These T cell receptor beta chains were read from a single sample in a study of shared T cell receptors in the human thymus. Generated by immunoSEQ multiplex PCR, the TCRdb table keeps only in-frame clones and is missing some. This sample carries about 660,000 clones, approximately 87% of them seen once, and the ten largest clones take about 0.0094%. This sample was also put to use in a study of human thymus T cells.

The sequenced sample was thymocytes. The receptors come from a boy younger than two with a congenital heart defect. CDR3s include the opening cysteine and the closing phenylalanine or tryptophan. The order of the fields is clone size, V gene, D gene, J gene, CDR3 DNA, CDR3 protein. A D gene is named only where the DNA matches it firmly. Size is stated for part of the rows, as once, few or many counts, or as a class when the clone is expanded.

once,TRBV9,.,TRBJ1-2,TGTGCCAGCAGTATCGGGGAGATGGGCTACACCTTC,CASSIGEMGYTF
.,TRBV30,TRBD1,TRBJ1-4,TGTGCCTGGAGTGTGCGGGACAGTAGTCGTCAGACTAATGAAAAACTGTTTTTT,CAWSVRDSSRQTNEKLFF
.,TRBV5-1,.,TRBJ2-3,TGCGCCAGCAGCCCGCTGGGCTTCACTGAAGATACGCAGTATTTT,CASSPLGFTEDTQYF
.,TRBV2,.,TRBJ2-1,TGTGCCAGCAGTGAATCATACCCCGAGACTCAGAGCTCCTACAATGAGCAGTTCTTC,CASSESYPETQSSYNEQFF
.,TRBV9,.,TRBJ2-1,TGTGCCAGCAGCGGAGGTGGCACCCCTGTACCGGAGTTCTTC,CASSGGGTPVPEFF
.,TRBV4-1,TRBD1,TRBJ2-7,TGCGCCAGCAGCCATGCCGGTACCGGGACAGTTAGCGAGCAGTACTTC,CASSHAGTGTVSEQYF
.,TRBV2,TRBD1,TRBJ2-7,TGTGCCAGCATGGGGACAGGTACTTCCTACGAGCAGTACTTC,CASMGTGTSYEQYF
.,TRBV10-2,TRBD1,TRBJ1-2,TGCGCCAGCAGTCAGTTGGGGGGCAGGGGGGACTATGGCTACACCTTC,CASSQLGGRGDYGYTF
few,TRBV5-6,TRBD1,TRBJ1-2,TGTGCCAGCAGCCCCGGGACAGGGGGCCCGAACTATGGCTACACCTTC,CASSPGTGGPNYGYTF
.,TRBV6-1,TRBD1,TRBJ1-1,TGTGCCAGCAGGGACAGGGGCCCCCAGTCCACTGAAGCTTTCTTT,CASRDRGPQSTEAFF
.,TRBV2,.,TRBJ1-2,TGTGCCAGCAGTGATGTGGACGGGGAATGGTGGTCCTTC,CASSDVDGEWWSF
.,TRBV30,.,TRBJ2-7,TGTGCCTGGAGTGGATCCCCACCCCTAGCGATCTCCTACGAGCAGTACTTC,CAWSGSPPLAISYEQYF
.,TRBV7-2,.,TRBJ2-2,TGTGCCAGCAGTGGTAGTGGGACTGCTGGCACCGGGGAGCTGTTTTTT,CASSGSGTAGTGELFF
.,TRBV27,TRBD2,TRBJ2-7,TGTGCCAGCAGTCCGAGGACTAGCGGGAACGAGCAGTACTTC,CASSPRTSGNEQYF
.,TRBV15,TRBD1,TRBJ1-6,TGTGCCACCAGCAGCGGGATTCCAGGGGGATCACCCCTCCACTTT,CATSSGIPGGSPLHF
.,TRBV6-6,.,TRBJ2-7,TGTGCCAGCAGTTACGGTAGGGAGACGGTAGCCTACGAGCAGTACTTC,CASSYGRETVAYEQYF
.,TRBV15,.,TRBJ2-7,TGTGCCACCAGCGGAAACTCGGGACAAGTTTACGAGCAGTACTTC,CATSGNSGQVYEQYF
.,TRBV30,TRBD2,TRBJ2-7,TGTGCCTGGGGGACTAATCATATGTACGAGCAGTACTTC,CAWGTNHMYEQYF
.,TRBV25-1,.,TRBJ1-1,TGTGCCAGCAGCCCCGGAGGGATAAACGTGAACACTGAAGCTTTCTTT,CASSPGGINVNTEAFF
.,TRBV6-4,.,TRBJ2-3,TGTGCCAGCAGCCACACAGGGAAAACTAGCACAGATACGCAGTATTTT,CASSHTGKTSTDTQYF
.,TRBV14,.,TRBJ2-1,TGTGCCAGCAGCCAAGCTAATTCTAGTGGGTACAATGAGCAGTTCTTC,CASSQANSSGYNEQFF
.,TRBV15,.,TRBJ1-1,TGTGCCACCAGCAGACGGGACACCAATGAAGCTTTCTTT,CATSRRDTNEAFF
.,TRBV14,.,TRBJ2-1,TGTGCCAGCAGCCAAGAAGTTATTGGAGGGGCTGCCAGGGTGGAGCAGTTCTTC,CASSQEVIGGAARVEQFF
.,TRBV9,TRBD2,TRBJ2-3,TGTGCCAGCAGCGCGGGGGGACGGAGCACAGATACGCAGTATTTT,CASSAGGRSTDTQYF
.,TRBV4-3,.,TRBJ2-2,TGCGCCAGCAGCCAAGTTAGAACAAGGGGCCCCTTAATGTTTTTT,CASSQVRTRGPLMFF
.,TRBV28,.,TRBJ2-6,TGTGCCAGCAGTTTTATCAAGAGGAACGTCCTGACTTTC,CASSFIKRNVLTF
.,TRBV28,TRBD2,TRBJ2-1,TGTGCCAGCAGTTCGACTAGCATTGAGCAGTTCTTC,CASSSTSIEQFF
.,TRBV2,.,TRBJ2-3,TGTGCCAGCAGTGAGATTGCGGTACTAGCTTCTAGCACAGATACGCAGTATTTT,CASSEIAVLASSTDTQYF
.,TRBV7-2,.,TRBJ2-7,TGTGCCAGCAGCGCACGGGACTCCGCCCTTTACGAGCAGTACTTC,CASSARDSALYEQYF
.,TRBV28,TRBD2,TRBJ2-1,TGTGCCAGCAGCCCGGGGAAGTTTAGCGGGAGGGCGGGGTACAATGAGCAGTTCTTC,CASSPGKFSGRAGYNEQFF
.,TRBV10-3,.,TRBJ2-5,TGTGCCATCAGTGCCTCGGGGTTCGGGGAGACCCAGTACTTC,CAISASGFGETQYF
.,TRBV14,.,TRBJ1-1,TGTGCCAGCAGCCCTAAGACTGACGGTGGATCGAACACTGAAGCTTTCTTT,CASSPKTDGGSNTEAFF
.,TRBV5-6,.,TRBJ1-1,TGTGCCAGCAGCTCCCCCGGTGGCGGGGGCGGGTACACTGAAGCTTTCTTT,CASSSPGGGGGYTEAFF
.,TRBV29-1,TRBD1,TRBJ2-3,TGCAGCGTTGGCCACGACAGGGTTAGGCCAACAGATACGCAGTATTTT,CSVGHDRVRPTDTQYF
.,TRBV6-1,.,TRBJ1-6,TGTGCCAGCAGTGAAGCCCAACACACGGGGGGCGCAGGGTCACCCCTCCACTTT,CASSEAQHTGGAGSPLHF
.,TRBV30,.,TRBJ1-3,TGTGCCTGGAGTGTTGTCAGGCGCTCTGGAAACACCATATATTTT,CAWSVVRRSGNTIYF
.,TRBV5-1,TRBD2,TRBJ2-7,TGCGCCAGCAGCTTAGGGACTAGCGGGAGTCGGAACGAGCAGTACTTC,CASSLGTSGSRNEQYF
.,TRBV20-1,.,TRBJ1-2,TGCACTACGCAGGGGCCCGGGACCTTC,CTTQGPGTF
.,TRBV5-1,TRBD2,TRBJ2-2,TGCGCCAGCAGCTCGGGACTAGCGGGGGCCAGAAACACCGGGGAGCTGTTTTTT,CASSSGLAGARNTGELFF
.,TRBV12-2,.,TRBJ1-5,TGTGCAAGTCGTTTTCCCCGGGGGAGGGATCGCAATCAGCCCCAGCATTTT,CASRFPRGRDRNQPQHF
once,TRBV5-1,.,TRBJ1-3,TGCGCCAGCAGCCCCTCTGAGGACACCTCTGGAAACACCATATATTTT,CASSPSEDTSGNTIYF
few,TRBV19,.,TRBJ2-7,TGTGCCAGTAGTAGCAATTTGGAGTTGAGCGAGCAGTACTTC,CASSSNLELSEQYF
.,TRBV15,TRBD2,TRBJ2-3,TGTGCCACCAGCAGAGAGGTGGAGACTAGCGGGGGCTCAGATACGCAGTATTTT,CATSREVETSGGSDTQYF
.,TRBV27,TRBD1,TRBJ1-4,TGTGCCAGCGGCCAAGACAGGGCAACTAATGAAAAACTGTTTTTT,CASGQDRATNEKLFF
.,TRBV14,.,TRBJ1-1,TGTGCCAGCAGGTCGACAGGAATTTACACTGAAGCTTTCTTT,CASRSTGIYTEAFF
.,TRBV19,TRBD1,TRBJ2-3,TGTGCCAGTAGTACCCCGGACAGGTCTGGGGCCACAGATACGCAGTATTTT,CASSTPDRSGATDTQYF
.,TRBV28,TRBD2,TRBJ2-2,TGTGCCAGCAGTCCCCCCCTCGGACTAGCGGAAACCGGGGAGCTGTTTTTT,CASSPPLGLAETGELFF
.,TRBV6-5,.,TRBJ1-1,TGTGCCAGCAGACTCCGACAGGAGGAGAACACTGAAGCTTTCTTT,CASRLRQEENTEAFF
few,TRBV13,TRBD1,TRBJ2-7,TGTGCCAGCAGCCCCCGGACAGGGATCCCCTACGAGCAGTACTTC,CASSPRTGIPYEQYF
.,TRBV6-5,TRBD1,TRBJ1-1,TGTGCCAGCAGTGACAGGGACACTGAAGCTTTCTTT,CASSDRDTEAFF
few,TRBV13,TRBD2,TRBJ2-3,TGTGCCAGCAGCTTAGTAGGCGGGGGGGAGACAGATACGCAGTATTTT,CASSLVGGGETDTQYF
once,TRBV19,.,TRBJ1-1,TGTGCCAGTAGTATAGTAGGGGGAGGGGACACTGAAGCTTTCTTT,CASSIVGGGDTEAFF
.,TRBV5-4,TRBD1,TRBJ2-3,TGTGCCAGCAGCCGGGGACAGCGCGCAGATACGCAGTATTTT,CASSRGQRADTQYF
.,TRBV18,.,TRBJ1-3,TGTGCCAGCTCACCGGGGCCCAGGCTTAGCTCTGGAAACACCATATATTTT,CASSPGPRLSSGNTIYF
few,TRBV13,.,TRBJ2-2,TGTGCCAGCAGCCGGACATCCAACACCGGGGAGCTGTTTTTT,CASSRTSNTGELFF
.,TRBV11-2,.,TRBJ1-3,TGTGCCAGCAGCTCCGGTCTAAACACCATATATTTT,CASSSGLNTIYF
few,TRBV6-5,.,TRBJ1-6,TGTGCCAGCGGCGCTACGGGGAATTCACCCCTCCACTTT,CASGATGNSPLHF